The 19 T cell receptor beta chains below all came from one sample that was sequenced in a study of T cells after yellow fever vaccination. MiXCR was run by TCRdb on the 5' RACE reads, yielding one entry per CDR3 protein. Of hundreds of thousands of distinct CDR3 sequences in the sample, approximately 13% are singletons; the top ten hold more than 12%. The sample was PBMCs, taken on the day of the yellow fever booster vaccination. All receptors derive from a man under 40 who received the YFV17D yellow fever vaccine.

This clonotype came up a few times. This sequence joins TRBV4-3 and TRBJ2-2, with TRBD2 identical over 11 bases. The CDR3 is 20 amino acids. The V and J ends lost 0 bases and 0 bases, in that order; junction bases with no gene match: 9. CDR1 LGHNA and CDR2 YSLEER come from the germline V gene. The DNA for the CDR3 is TGCGCCAGCAGCCAAGAAGTCGATAGCGGGGGGGTACCGAACACCGGGGAGCTGTTTTTT. Amino acids: CASSQEVDSGGVPNTGELFF.

This clonotype was recorded a few times. The chain uses TRBV20-1 and TRBJ1-2, with a weak D call TRBD1 (5 bases). Germline loops: CDR1 DFQATT, CDR2 SNEGSKA (reference sequence). CDR3 size: 16 residues. With 5 bases removed from V and 0 bases from J, the gap between germline ends came to 19 bases. The CDR3 DNA follows: TGCAGTGCTCAACCGGGACGGTTGAAAGCTAACTATGGCTACACCTTC. This sequence encodes CSAQPGRLKANYGYTF.

Many counts were recorded for this clonotype. The CDR3 loop is CASSPTSTLAGGGNEQFF. The DNA for the CDR3 is TGTGCCAGCAGCCCGACCTCCACCCTAGCGGGAGGAGGCAATGAGCAGTTCTTC. J is TRBJ2-1 and V is TRBV5-6; 11 bases agree with TRBD2. The V segment lost 4 bases and the J segment 6 bases; nucleotides outside the gene matches: 15. The CDR3 sequence is 18 residues long. In germline, CDR1 is SGHDT, CDR2 YYEEEE. Full variable domain (missing parts from reference TRBV5-6 and TRBJ2-1): DAGVTQSPTHLIKTRGQQVTLRCSPKSGHDTVSWYQQALGQGPQFIFQYYEEEERQRGNFPDRFSGHQFPNYSSELNVNALLLGDSALYLCASSPTSTLAGGGNEQFFGPGTRLTVL.

In its sample, this clonotype was seen a few times. The rearrangement joins TRBV11-2 to TRBJ2-1, with D perhaps matching TRBD2 (6 bases). The germline V gene has CDR1 SGHAT and CDR2 FQNNGV. The ends were cut back, 2 bases at V and 4 bases at J, with 12 bases in the middle. The CDR3 totals 15 residues. Written as DNA, the CDR3 is TGTGCCAGCAGCTTAACGGGAGTAATATACAATGAGCAGTTCTTC. It translates to CASSLTGVIYNEQFF.

This clonotype has at least ten counts. The chain joins TRBV29-1 to TRBJ2-1, with 7 nucleotides matching TRBD2. V lost 4 bases to trimming and J lost 2 bases; unmatched junction nucleotides: 8. Per germline, CDR1 SQVTM and CDR2 ANQGSEA. The length of the CDR3 is 15 residues. The DNA of the CDR3 is TGCAGCGTTGGGTCGGGAGGCGGGACCTACAATGAGCAGTTCTTC. Translation: CSVGSGGGTYNEQFF.

There are a few counts of this clonotype. J is TRBJ2-3 and V is TRBV9, with 14 bases lining up with TRBD2. The CDR3 totals 20 residues. From germline, CDR1 is SGDLS and CDR2 YYNGEE. V gave up 4 bases and J gave up 1 base; unmatched junction bases: 14. The CDR3 nucleotides read TGTGCCAGCAGCCACCCGGGACTAGCGGGAGATCGGGTGGGCACAGATACGCAGTATTTT. This encodes CASSHPGLAGDRVGTDTQYF.

This clonotype has a handful of counts. The rearrangement joins TRBV20-1 to TRBJ2-3, with D possibly matching TRBD1 (6 bases). The CDR3 is 13 residues long. V gave up 7 bases and J gave up 1 base, with 12 bases separating them. The V gene's germline CDR1 is DFQATT and CDR2 SNEGSKA (reference sequence). DNA of the CDR3: TGCAGTGGGGGGCTCCACCGCACAGATACGCAGTATTTT. Protein sequence: CSGGLHRTDTQYF.

This chain links TRBV12-3 or TRBV12-4 with TRBJ2-5, with TRBD1 matching 8 bases. The V and J ends lost 5 bases and 6 bases, in that order; junction bases with no gene match: 8. The CDR3 extends over 14 amino acids. CDR3 DNA sequence: TGTGCCAGCAGTCTACAGGGGGGACGGAAGACCCAGTACTTC. Encoded protein: CASSLQGGRKTQYF.

This clonotype was seen only a few times. V usage is TRBV20-1 and J usage is TRBJ2-7; TRBD2 matches 11 bases. Trimming took 4 bases from V and 7 from J; bases not matched to a gene: 6. Germline loops: CDR1 DFQATT, CDR2 SNEGSKA (reference sequence). This CDR3 spans 13 amino acids. In DNA, the CDR3 is TGCAGTGCTAACTTAGCGGGAGGGGGGGAGCAGTACTTC. This encodes CSANLAGGGEQYF.

This clonotype was picked up many times. CDR3 bases: TGCGCCAGCAGCTCTGGGACTAGCGGGAGTAGTGAGCAGTTCTTC. It codes for CASSSGTSGSSEQFF. The rearrangement links TRBV5-1 to TRBJ2-1; 14 bases map to TRBD2. The CDR3 extends over 15 amino acids. Germline values: CDR1 SGHRS, CDR2 YFSETQ. V trimming: 3 bases; J trimming: 9 bases; junction bases outside the gene matches: 5.

This clonotype was detected only a few times. The chain uses TRBV10-3 and TRBJ1-1; D is uncertain. This CDR3 has 13 residues. Germline V lookup: CDR1 ENHRY, CDR2 SYGVKD. The ends were cut back, 10 bases at V and 0 bases at J, with 12 bases in the middle. CDR3 in DNA: TGTGCCACCCGAACCGAAATGAACACTGAAGCTTTCTTT. Amino acids: CATRTEMNTEAFF.

This clonotype occurred many times. The CDR3: CASSLAHGEQFF. In nucleotides, the CDR3 is TGTGCCAGCAGCTTAGCCCATGGTGAGCAGTTCTTC. This chain connects TRBV7-8 to TRBJ2-1; D call uncertain. V was pared by 0 bases and J by 9 bases, with 6 bases between. The germline V gene encodes CDR1 SGHVS and CDR2 FQNEAQ. The CDR3 covers 12 residues.

The CDR3 region is CASSYSPRLAGLLSYEQYF. CDR3 sequence (DNA): TGTGCCAGCAGTTACTCGCCTAGACTAGCGGGTCTCCTCTCCTACGAGCAGTACTTC. V gene TRBV6-5 combines with J gene TRBJ2-7; 10 bases align to TRBD2. The length of the CDR3 is 19 residues. The V segment lost 0 bases and the J segment 0 bases; nucleotides outside the gene matches: 11. Germline assignment: CDR1 MNHEY and CDR2 SVGAGI.

The J gene is TRBJ2-3, the V gene TRBV20-1; the D is unclear. Germline CDR1 is DFQATT and CDR2 is SNEGSKA (reference sequence). This CDR3 contains 13 residues. Trimming stripped 6 bases from V and 2 bases from J, with 12 bases between. CDR3 protein: CSAKRAPTDTQYF. The CDR3 DNA sequence: TGCAGTGCAAAGCGCGCGCCCACAGATACGCAGTATTTT.

This clonotype was recorded many times. This chain connects TRBV5-1 to TRBJ2-7; maybe TRBD2 (5 bases). CDR3 size: 14 residues. V lost 1 base and J 5 bases, leaving 13 bases between the germline ends. Germline lookup yields CDR1 SGHRS and CDR2 YFSETQ. This CDR3 reads CASSLPSPPHEQYF. DNA for the CDR3: TGCGCCAGCAGCTTGCCTAGCCCCCCCCACGAGCAGTACTTC.

This chain links TRBV10-3 with TRBJ2-1; D is tentatively TRBD1 or TRBD2 (5 bases each). The length of the CDR3 is 15 residues. The germline V gene has CDR1 ENHRY and CDR2 SYGVKD. V was pared by 5 bases and J by 5 bases, with 16 bases between. The CDR3, as DNA: TGTGCCATCAGTCCGGGGCTGTTGGGCGACAATGAGCAGTTCTTC. Its translation is CAISPGLLGDNEQFF.

This clonotype was found a few times. This sequence joins TRBV5-1 and TRBJ2-1; TRBD2 agrees at 8 bases. V lost 7 bases to trimming and J lost 9 bases; unmatched junction nucleotides: 12. The length of the CDR3 is 14 residues. The germline V gene has CDR1 SGHRS and CDR2 YFSETQ. In nucleotides, the CDR3 is TGCGCCAGCCAAGGACTAGCCCAACACGGTGAGCAGTTCTTC. Translated, it gives CASQGLAQHGEQFF.

The chain is built from TRBV4-2 and TRBJ2-3, with D perhaps TRBD2 (5 bases). The germline V gene encodes CDR1 LGHNA and CDR2 YNFKEQ. V lost 4 bases and J 0 bases, leaving 14 bases between the germline ends. The CDR3 has 16 residues. For the CDR3, the DNA is TGTGCCAGCAGCCGGTCTAATCCGGGAAGCACAGATACGCAGTATTTT. This translates into CASSRSNPGSTDTQYF.

This clonotype appeared a few times. The genes are TRBV18 and TRBJ2-7, with D uncertain. The CDR3 runs 12 residues. Germline V lookup: CDR1 KGHSH, CDR2 LQKENI. Trimming pared 5 bases from V and 5 bases from J, leaving 10 bases between. The CDR3: CASSYSRDEQYF. The CDR3 DNA reads TGTGCCAGCTCATATTCCCGGGACGAGCAGTACTTC.